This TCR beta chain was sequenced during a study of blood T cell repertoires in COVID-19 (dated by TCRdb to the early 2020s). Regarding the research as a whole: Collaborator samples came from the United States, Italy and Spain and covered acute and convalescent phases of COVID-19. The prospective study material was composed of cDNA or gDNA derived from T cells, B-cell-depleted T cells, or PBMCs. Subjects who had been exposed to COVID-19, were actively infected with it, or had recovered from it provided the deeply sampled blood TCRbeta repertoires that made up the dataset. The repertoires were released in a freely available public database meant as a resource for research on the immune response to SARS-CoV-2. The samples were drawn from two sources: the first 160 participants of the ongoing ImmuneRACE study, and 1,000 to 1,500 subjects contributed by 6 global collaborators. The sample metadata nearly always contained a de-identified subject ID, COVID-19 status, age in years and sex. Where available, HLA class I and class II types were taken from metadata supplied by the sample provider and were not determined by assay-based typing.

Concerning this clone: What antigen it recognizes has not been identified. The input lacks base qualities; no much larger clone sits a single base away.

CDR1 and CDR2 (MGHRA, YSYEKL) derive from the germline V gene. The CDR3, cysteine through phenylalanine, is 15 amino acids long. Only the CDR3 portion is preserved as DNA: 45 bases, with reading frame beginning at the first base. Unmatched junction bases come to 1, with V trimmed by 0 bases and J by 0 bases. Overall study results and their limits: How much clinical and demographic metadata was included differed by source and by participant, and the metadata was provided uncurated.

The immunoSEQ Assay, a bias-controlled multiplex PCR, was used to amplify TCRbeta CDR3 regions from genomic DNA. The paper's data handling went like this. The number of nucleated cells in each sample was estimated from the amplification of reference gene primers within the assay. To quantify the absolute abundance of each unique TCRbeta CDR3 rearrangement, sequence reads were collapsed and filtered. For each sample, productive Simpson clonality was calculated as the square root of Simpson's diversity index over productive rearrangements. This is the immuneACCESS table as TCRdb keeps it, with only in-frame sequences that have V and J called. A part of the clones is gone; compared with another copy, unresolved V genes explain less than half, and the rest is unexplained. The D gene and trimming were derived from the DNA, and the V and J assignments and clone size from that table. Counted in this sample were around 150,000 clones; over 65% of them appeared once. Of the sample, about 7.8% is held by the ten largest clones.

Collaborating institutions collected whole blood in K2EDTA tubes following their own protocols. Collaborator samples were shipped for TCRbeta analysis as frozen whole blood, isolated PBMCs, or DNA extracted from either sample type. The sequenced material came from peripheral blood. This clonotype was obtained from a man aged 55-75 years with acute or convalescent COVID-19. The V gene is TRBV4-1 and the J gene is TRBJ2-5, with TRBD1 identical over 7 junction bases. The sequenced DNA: TGCGCCAGCAGCCAAGAGACAGGGTACCAAGAGACCCAGTACTTC. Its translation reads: CASSQETGYQETQYF.